What follows is one T cell receptor (beta chain) and its context. Its antigen is still unknown. TCRdb used MiXCR to reprocess the RT-PCR reads, holding one entry per CDR3 protein. The repertoire holds 450,000 to 700,000 distinct CDR3 sequences, with about 15% as singletons. The data belong to a study of response to subunit inactivated influenza vaccine. Study-wide findings and caveats: It was the authors' suggestion that each seasonal influenza vaccination recruits few new T cells.

V shed 3 bases and J shed 12 bases, with 16 bases lying between them. The CDR3 extends over 13 amino acids. Germline lookup yields CDR1 SGHRS and CDR2 YFSETQ. The V call is TRBV5-1, the J call TRBJ2-1; tentatively, D is TRBD1 (5 bases). This clonotype was obtained from a man in his forties or fifties who received an inactivated influenza vaccine. Sequenced here: PBMCs from blood, sampled approximately 12 days after vaccination. CDR3 coding DNA: TGCGCCAGCAGCTCAGGGCCTGTCGGTTGGCAGTTCTTC. This gives the protein CASSSGPVGWQFF.